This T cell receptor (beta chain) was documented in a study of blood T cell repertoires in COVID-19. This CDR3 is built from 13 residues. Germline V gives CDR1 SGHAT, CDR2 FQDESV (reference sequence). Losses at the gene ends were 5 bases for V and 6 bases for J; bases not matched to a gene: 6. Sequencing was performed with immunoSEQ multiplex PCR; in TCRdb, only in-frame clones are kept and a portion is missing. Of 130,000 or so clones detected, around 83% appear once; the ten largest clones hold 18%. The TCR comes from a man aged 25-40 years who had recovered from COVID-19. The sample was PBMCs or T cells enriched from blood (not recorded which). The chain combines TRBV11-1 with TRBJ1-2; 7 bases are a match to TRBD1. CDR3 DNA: TGTGCCAGCAGCCAAGACAGGGTGGATGGCTACACCTTC. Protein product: CASSQDRVDGYTF.